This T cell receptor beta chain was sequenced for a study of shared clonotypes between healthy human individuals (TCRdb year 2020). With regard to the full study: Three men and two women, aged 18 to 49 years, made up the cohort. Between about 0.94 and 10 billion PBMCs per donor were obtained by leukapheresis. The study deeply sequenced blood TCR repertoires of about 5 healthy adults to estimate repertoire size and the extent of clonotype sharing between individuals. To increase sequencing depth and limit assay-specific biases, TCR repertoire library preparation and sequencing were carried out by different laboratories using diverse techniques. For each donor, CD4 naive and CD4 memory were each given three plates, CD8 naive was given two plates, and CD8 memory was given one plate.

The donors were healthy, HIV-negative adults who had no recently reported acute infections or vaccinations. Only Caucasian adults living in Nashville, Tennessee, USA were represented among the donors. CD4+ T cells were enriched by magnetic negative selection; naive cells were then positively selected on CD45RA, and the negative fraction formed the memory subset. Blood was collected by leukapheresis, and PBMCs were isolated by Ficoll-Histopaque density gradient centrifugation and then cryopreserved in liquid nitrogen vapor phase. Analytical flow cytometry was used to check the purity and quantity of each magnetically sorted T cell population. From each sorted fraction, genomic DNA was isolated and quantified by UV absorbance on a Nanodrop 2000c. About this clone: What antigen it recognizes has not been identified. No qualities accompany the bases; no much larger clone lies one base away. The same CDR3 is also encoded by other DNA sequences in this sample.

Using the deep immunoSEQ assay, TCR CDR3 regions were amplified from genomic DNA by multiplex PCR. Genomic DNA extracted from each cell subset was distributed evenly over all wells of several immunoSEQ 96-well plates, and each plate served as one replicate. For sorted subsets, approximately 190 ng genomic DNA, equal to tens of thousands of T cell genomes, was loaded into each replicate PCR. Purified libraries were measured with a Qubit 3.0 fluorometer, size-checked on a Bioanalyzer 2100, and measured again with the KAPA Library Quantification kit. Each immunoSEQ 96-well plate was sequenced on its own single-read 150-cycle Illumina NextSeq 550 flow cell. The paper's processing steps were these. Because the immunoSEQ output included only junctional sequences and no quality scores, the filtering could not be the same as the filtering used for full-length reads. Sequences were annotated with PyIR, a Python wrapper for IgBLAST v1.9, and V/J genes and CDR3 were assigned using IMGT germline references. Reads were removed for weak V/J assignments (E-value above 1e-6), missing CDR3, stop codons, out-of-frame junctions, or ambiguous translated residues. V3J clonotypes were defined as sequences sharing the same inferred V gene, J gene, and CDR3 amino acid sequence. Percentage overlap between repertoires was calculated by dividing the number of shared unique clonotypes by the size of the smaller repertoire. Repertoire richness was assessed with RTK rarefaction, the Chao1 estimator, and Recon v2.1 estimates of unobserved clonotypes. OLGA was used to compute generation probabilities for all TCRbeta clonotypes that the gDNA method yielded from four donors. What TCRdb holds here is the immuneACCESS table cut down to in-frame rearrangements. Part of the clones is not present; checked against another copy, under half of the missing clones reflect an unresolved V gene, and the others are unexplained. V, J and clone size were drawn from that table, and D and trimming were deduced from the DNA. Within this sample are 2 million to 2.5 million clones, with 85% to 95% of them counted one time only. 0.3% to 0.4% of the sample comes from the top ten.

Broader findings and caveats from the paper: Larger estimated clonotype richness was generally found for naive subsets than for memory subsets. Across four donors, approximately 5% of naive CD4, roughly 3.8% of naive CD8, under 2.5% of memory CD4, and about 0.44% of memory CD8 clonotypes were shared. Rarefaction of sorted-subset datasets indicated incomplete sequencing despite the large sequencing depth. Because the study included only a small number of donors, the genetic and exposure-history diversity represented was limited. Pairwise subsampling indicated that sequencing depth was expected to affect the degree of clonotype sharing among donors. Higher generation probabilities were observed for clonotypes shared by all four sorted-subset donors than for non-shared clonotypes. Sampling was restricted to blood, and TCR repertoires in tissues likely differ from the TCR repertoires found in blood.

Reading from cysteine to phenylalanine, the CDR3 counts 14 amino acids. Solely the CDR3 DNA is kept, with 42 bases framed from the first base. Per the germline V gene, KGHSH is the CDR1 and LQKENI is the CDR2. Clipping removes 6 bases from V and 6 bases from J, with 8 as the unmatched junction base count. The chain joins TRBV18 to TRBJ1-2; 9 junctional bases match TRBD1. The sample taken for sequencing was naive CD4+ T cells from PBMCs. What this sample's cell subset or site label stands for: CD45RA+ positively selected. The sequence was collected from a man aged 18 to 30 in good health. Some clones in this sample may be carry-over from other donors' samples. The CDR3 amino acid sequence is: CASSPVGQGNGYTF. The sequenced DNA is TGTGCCAGCTCCCCAGTGGGACAGGGTAATGGCTACACCTTC.